This entry concerns a single T cell receptor (beta chain). The data belong to a study of human T cells and chemical hapten exposure. Time point meaning: patch test 2, 6 weeks after DPC sensitization. The treatment here: therapeutic diphenylcyclopropenone sensitization with weekly scalp DPC. TCRdb passed the RACE reads through MiXCR, listing each CDR3 protein once. The sample has roughly 96,000 distinct CDR3 sequences; around 9.3% are singletons. The CDR3 consists of 14 residues. The germline V gene encodes CDR1 LGHNA and CDR2 YSLEER. Trimming removed 4 bases at V and 7 bases at J, with 11 bases between.

Sample: whole blood, taken in connection with sensitization to the hapten diphenylcyclopropenone (DPC). This receptor was obtained from a woman in her thirties or forties with alopecia areata. Some clones in this sample may be carry-over from other donors' samples. The rearrangement uses TRBV4-3 and TRBJ1-6, with a weak D call TRBD1 (5 bases). The DNA for the CDR3 is TGCGCCAGCAGCCCCGGGACGGACAATTCACCCCTCCACTTT. It encodes CASSPGTDNSPLHF.